A selection of T cell receptor beta chains follows, all from one sample in a study of T cell changes during pregnancy in multiple sclerosis. Clones were sequenced by immunoSEQ multiplex PCR, and TCRdb holds only the in-frame ones, with some missing. The profile shows 55,000 to 80,000 clones, 80% to 95% of them singletons. The sequencing here drew on CD8+ T cells from peripheral blood mononuclear cells, taken in the second trimester of pregnancy. The receptors were gathered from a female donor with multiple sclerosis, enrolled in a pregnancy study. Each CDR3 is given with its conserved first and last residue. Fields, in order: V gene, D gene, J gene, clone size, CDR3 protein, CDR3 DNA. D genes are given only for firm matches. The listing skips clone size in some rows; elsewhere it reads once, few, many or a size class.

TRBV7-9	NA	TRBJ2-7	NA	CASSSLVEVSYEQYF	TGTGCCAGCAGCTCCCTTGTGGAGGTCTCCTACGAGCAGTACTTC
TRBV27	TRBD2	TRBJ2-1	NA	CASSLGSGSPYNEQFF	TGTGCCAGCAGTTTAGGAAGCGGGAGCCCCTACAATGAGCAGTTCTTC
TRBV21-1	NA	TRBJ1-2	NA	CASSGRAMNYGYTF	TGTGCCAGCAGCGGCAGGGCAATGAACTATGGCTACACCTTC
TRBV2	NA	TRBJ2-1	NA	CASSPEAGLLAEQFF	TGTGCCAGCAGCCCCGAAGCTGGACTTTTAGCGGAGCAGTTCTTC
TRBV13	TRBD1	TRBJ2-3	NA	CASSYERGGGNTDTQYF	TGTGCCAGCAGCTACGAACGAGGGGGCGGAAACACAGATACGCAGTATTTT
TRBV10-2	NA	TRBJ2-7	NA	CASSGSSGTYEQYF	TGCGCCAGCAGCGGGAGCTCTGGCACCTACGAGCAGTACTTC
TRBV5-4	NA	TRBJ1-5	NA	CASSSRGAHQPQHF	TGTGCCAGCAGCTCCCGGGGGGCGCATCAGCCCCAGCATTTT
TRBV19	NA	TRBJ2-7	NA	CASSIGHNEQYF	TGTGCCAGTAGTATAGGACACAACGAGCAGTACTTC
TRBV5-6	TRBD2	TRBJ2-5	NA	CASSFGTSGGETQYF	TGTGCCAGCAGCTTTGGGACTAGCGGGGGCGAGACCCAGTACTTC
TRBV2	NA	TRBJ1-1	NA	CARTLNTEAFF	TGTGCCAGGACATTGAACACTGAAGCTTTCTTT
TRBV7-8	TRBD2	TRBJ2-2	NA	CASLGRGWNTGELFF	TGTGCCAGCCTGGGGCGGGGGTGGAACACCGGGGAGCTGTTTTTT
TRBV11-2	NA	TRBJ1-1	NA	CASSPEQGLTEAFF	TGTGCCAGCAGCCCCGAACAGGGTTTGACTGAAGCTTTCTTT
TRBV28	NA	TRBJ1-4	NA	CASSFPGTMDEKLFF	TGTGCCAGCAGTTTCCCCGGGACAATGGATGAAAAACTGTTTTTT
TRBV10-1	NA	TRBJ2-1	once	CASSEITAGPDNEQFF	TGCGCCAGCAGTGAGATAACGGCGGGGCCGGACAATGAGCAGTTCTTC
TRBV4-3	NA	TRBJ2-7	once	CASSQGAGAAYEQYF	TGCGCCAGCAGCCAGGGGGCGGGAGCGGCCTACGAGCAGTACTTC
TRBV6-1	NA	TRBJ1-3	once	CASSEHLEGNTIYF	TGTGCCAGCAGTGAACACCTGGAGGGAAACACCATATATTTT
TRBV28	TRBD1	TRBJ1-1	NA	CASSLRRGPNTEAFF	TGTGCCAGCAGTCTTCGCAGGGGGCCCAACACTGAAGCTTTCTTT
TRBV27	TRBD2	TRBJ2-3	NA	CASRPGGLAETDTQYF	TGTGCCAGCAGGCCAGGAGGACTAGCGGAAACAGATACGCAGTATTTT
TRBV21-1	NA	TRBJ2-1	NA	CASSKEASGRARDEQFF	TGTGCCAGCAGCAAAGAGGCTAGCGGGAGGGCCAGGGATGAGCAGTTCTTC
TRBV7-9	TRBD2	TRBJ2-3	once	CASSTRGDSSGSTTDTQYF	TGTGCCAGCAGCACCCGCGGAGATTCTAGCGGGAGTACTACAGATACGCAGTATTTT
TRBV19	TRBD1	TRBJ1-1	NA	CASSPLRTGGLVTEAFF	TGTGCCAGTAGTCCCCTCCGGACAGGGGGGTTAGTCACTGAAGCTTTCTTT
TRBV5-6	NA	TRBJ2-7	NA	CASSLSLLGVAYEQYF	TGTGCCAGCAGCCTATCCCTACTGGGAGTAGCCTACGAGCAGTACTTC
TRBV27	TRBD2	TRBJ2-2	NA	CASSFFQTSGRLPTGELFF	TGTGCCAGCAGTTTTTTTCAGACTAGCGGGAGATTACCGACCGGGGAGCTGTTTTTT
TRBV27	NA	TRBJ2-7	NA	CASSLSDPSDYEQYF	TGTGCCAGCAGTTTATCGGATCCTAGCGACTACGAGCAGTACTTC
TRBV19	NA	TRBJ2-6	NA	CASSADSSGANVLTF	TGTGCCAGTAGTGCGGACAGCTCTGGGGCCAACGTCCTGACTTTC
TRBV5-8	TRBD1	TRBJ2-5	once	CASSPGTAKQETQYF	TGTGCCAGCAGCCCCGGGACAGCGAAACAAGAGACCCAGTACTTC
TRBV13	TRBD2	TRBJ2-1	NA	CASSYSGTLYNEQFF	TGTGCCAGCAGCTATAGCGGGACTTTATACAATGAGCAGTTCTTC
TRBV4-1	TRBD1	TRBJ1-3	NA	CASSQGRQGTKGNTIYF	TGCGCCAGCAGCCAAGGTCGACAGGGGACGAAAGGAAACACCATATATTTT
TRBV6-1	TRBD1	TRBJ1-1	NA	CASRDRGLNTEAFF	TGTGCCAGCCGGGACAGGGGGCTGAACACTGAAGCTTTCTTT
TRBV4-1	NA	TRBJ1-1	NA	CASSQAVNTEAFF	TGCGCCAGCAGCCAAGCAGTGAACACTGAAGCTTTCTTT
TRBV7-9	TRBD1	TRBJ1-1	NA	CASLGQGGNTEAFF	TGTGCCAGCTTGGGACAGGGCGGGAACACTGAAGCTTTCTTT
TRBV7-9	NA	TRBJ1-1	once	CASSSGTNEAFF	TGTGCCAGCAGCTCCGGGACAAATGAAGCTTTCTTT
TRBV21-1	NA	TRBJ1-2	NA	CASSQWGTLPNYGYTF	TGTGCCAGCAGCCAGTGGGGGACACTTCCTAACTATGGCTACACCTTC
TRBV19	NA	TRBJ1-2	NA	CASSIDPSGGTGYTF	TGTGCCAGTAGTATAGACCCCTCGGGGGGGACTGGCTACACCTTC
TRBV4-3	TRBD2	TRBJ2-1	NA	CASSQGTSGDYNEQFF	TGCGCCAGCAGCCAGGGGACTAGCGGGGATTACAATGAGCAGTTCTTC
TRBV28	NA	TRBJ2-1	NA	CASSPARFTNEQFF	TGTGCCAGCAGTCCTGCGAGATTTACCAATGAGCAGTTCTTC
TRBV7-9	NA	TRBJ1-4	NA	CASSPVPLGKLFF	TGTGCCAGCAGCCCGGTCCCGCTAGGAAAACTGTTTTTT
TRBV6-5	NA	TRBJ2-1	NA	CASSEANEQFF	TGTGCCAGCAGTGAAGCCAATGAGCAGTTCTTC
TRBV11-2	NA	TRBJ2-1	NA	CASSLVQNEQFF	TGTGCCAGCAGCTTAGTCCAGAATGAGCAGTTCTTC
TRBV9	NA	TRBJ2-7	NA	CARSKGEASYEQYF	TGTGCCAGATCTAAAGGGGAAGCCTCCTACGAGCAGTACTTC